This TCR beta chain is from a study of beta chain features in type 1 diabetes. CDR3 length equals 13 residues. Germline CDR1 MNHEY, CDR2 SVGAGI. The V and J ends lost 5 bases and 7 bases respectively, with 14 bases between them. The investigators reverse transcribed all of the isolated RNA, so they sequenced expressed TCRB transcripts. Some clones are missing from TCRdb's copy, which holds only in-frame ones; the method was immunoSEQ multiplex PCR. The table has 350,000 to 400,000 clones, approximately 15% seen once; the top ten hold under 0.02%. Based on CD45RO/CCR7/CD25/CD127/CD95/CD27, CD4+ regulatory, stem cell-like memory, naive and central memory cells were sorted. Comments on this clone: Antigen unknown.

Notes on the study in general: Insertion counts at VDJ junctions were lower in type 1 diabetes patients, who also showed more deletions there.

V and J are TRBV6-5 and TRBJ1-1; D may be TRBD1 (5 bases). The origin of this receptor is a woman aged 18-29 years in good health. Sequencing was carried out using naive CD4+ T cells from blood. This chain's CDR3 is CASSPISGLEAFF. As DNA, the CDR3 is TGTGCCAGCAGTCCTATCTCGGGACTTGAAGCTTTCTTT.